This passage covers 29 T cell receptor beta chains from one sample sequenced in a study of tumor-infiltrating lymphocytes in oesophageal squamous cell carcinoma. TCRdb analysed the PCR reads with MiXCR anew, one entry per CDR3 protein. This table has 20,000 to 25,000 distinct CDR3 sequences, 36% appearing once. Sequenced input: esophageal tumor tissue. All receptors derive from a male donor with esophageal squamous cell carcinoma.

The chain recombines TRBV6-6 with TRBJ2-3, with TRBD1 matching over 8 bases. The CDR3 covers 15 residues. Germline CDR1 is MNHNY and CDR2 is SVGAGI (reference sequence). The junction had 4 bases not matched to a gene; V was cut back by 5 bases and J by 0 bases. The CDR3 region is CASSRQGRSTDTQYF. The CDR3 nucleotides read TGTGCCAGCAGTAGACAGGGGCGAAGCACAGATACGCAGTATTTT.

This clonotype was seen many times. The V gene is TRBV24-1, the J gene TRBJ2-1, with D possibly matching TRBD1 (6 bases). Matching the DNA end better, TRBJ2-7 makes the J call doubtful. In germline, CDR1 is KGHDR, CDR2 SFDVKD. CDR3 length equals 17 residues. In DNA, the CDR3 is TGTGCCACCAGTGATACCACTACAGGGAGCTCCTACAATGAGCAGTACTTC. It is translated as CATSDTTTGSSYNEQYF.

The chain uses TRBV20-1 and TRBJ2-1; D possibly corresponds to TRBD2 (6 bases). The J call may be faulty, since TRBJ2-7 better matches the DNA end. The CDR3 is 13 residues long. Germline V gives CDR1 DFQATT, CDR2 SNEGSKA (reference sequence). The CDR3 spells CSARWTNSYEQYF. The CDR3 nucleotides read TGCAGTGCTAGGTGGACTAACTCCTACGAGCAGTACTTC.

This clonotype counts as medium-sized. The genes are TRBV7-6 and TRBJ2-2; D is unclear. The V gene's germline CDR1 is SGHVS and CDR2 FNYEAQ. The CDR3 is 15 residues long. Trimming removed 5 bases at V and 1 base at J, with 11 bases between. The DNA for the CDR3 is TGTGCCAGCAGCCCTGGTGGTGAGAACACCGGGGAGCTGTTTTTT. It is translated as CASSPGGENTGELFF.

For this clonotype: The CDR3 does not close with the conserved phenylalanine or tryptophan, likely indicating a read error. It is unclear where the CDR3 begins or ends on the DNA, so no DNA is shown, and the CDR3 is as TCRdb lists it. The chain links TRBV6-5 to TRBJ2-5. Per the germline V gene, CDR1 is MNHEY and CDR2 is SVGAGI. The CDR3 region is 17 residues in length, termini included. CDR3 residues: CASSYSNRGGYGYTFGS.

Regarding this clonotype: A much larger clone sits a single nucleotide away, making a read error possible. V and J are TRBV12-3 or TRBV12-4 and TRBJ2-7, with D possibly being TRBD1 (5 bases). Trimming cost V 4 bases and J 7 bases, with 14 bases left between them. The CDR3 has 13 amino acids. The CDR3 protein is CASSYRSGDEQYF. The CDR3, as DNA: TGTGCCAGCAGTTACAGGAGTGGTGATGAGCAGTACTTC.

This chain connects TRBV5-1 to TRBJ2-1, with D maybe TRBD1 (6 bases). V lost 4 bases to trimming and J lost 1 base, with 15 bases between them. The CDR3 is 16 residues long. Looked up from germline, CDR1 is SGHRS and CDR2 is YFSETQ. The CDR3: CASSQSGTNSYNEQFF. The DNA of the CDR3 is TGCGCCAGCAGCCAATCCGGGACAAATTCCTACAATGAGCAGTTCTTC.

The rearrangement uses TRBV7-2 and TRBJ2-5; 9 nucleotides agree with TRBD2. The V gene end was trimmed by 1 base and the J gene end by 5 bases; junction bases not matched to a gene: 8. The germline V gene encodes CDR1 SGHTA and CDR2 FQGNSA. This CDR3 has 16 amino acids. The CDR3 reads CASSLGVVRGGETQYF. In DNA, the CDR3 is TGTGCCAGCAGCTTAGGGGTGGTGCGGGGGGGGGAGACCCAGTACTTC.

This clonotype came up a few times. V is TRBV19 and J is TRBJ1-1, with 10 bases matching TRBD1. The last part of the DNA fits TRBJ2-2 better; the J call may be wrong. Germline CDR1 LNHDA, CDR2 SQIVND (reference sequence). This CDR3 spans 17 amino acids. The DNA for the CDR3 is TGTGCCAGTAGTAGGAGGGGACAGGGGTTGGGCACCGGGGAGCTGTTTTTT. Amino acids: CASSRRGQGLGTGELFF.

V gene TRBV6-2 or TRBV6-3 combines with J gene TRBJ2-5; D perhaps matches TRBD2 (5 bases). The tail of the sequence fits TRBJ2-7 better, so the J call may be wrong. Germline V CDR1 and CDR2: MNHEY, SVGEGT. CDR3 length: 15 amino acids. The CDR3 DNA is TGTGCCAGCAGTTACTCAAGAGGGATCTCCTACGAGCAGTACTTC. This gives the protein CASSYSRGISYEQYF.

This chain connects TRBV4-2 to TRBJ1-3; the D is unclear. The ends were cut back, 0 bases at V and 0 bases at J, with 9 bases in the middle. From germline, CDR1 is LGHNA and CDR2 YNFKEQ. This CDR3 spans 16 amino acids. CDR3 sequence (DNA): TGTGCCAGCAGCCAAGATGGGTCCCTCTCTGGAAACACCATATATTTT. Amino acids: CASSQDGSLSGNTIYF.

By frequency in the sample, this clonotype is large (0.1 to 1%). The chain has TRBV7-2 and TRBJ2-5; TRBD2 agrees at 12 bases. After removal of 5 bases from V and 5 bases from J, the junction contained 6 bases not matched to a gene. CDR3 length equals 15 residues. Germline CDR1 reads SGHTA; CDR2 reads FQGNSA. Here the CDR3 DNA reads TGTGCCAGCAGCCTCCAGACTAGCGGGGGCGAGACCCAGTACTTC. Protein product: CASSLQTSGGETQYF.

The rearrangement joins TRBV7-2 to TRBJ2-3; 11 bases are shared with TRBD2. Trimming at V came to 2 bases and at J to 2 bases, leaving 6 bases not matched to a gene. CDR1 and CDR2 (germline): SGHTA, FQGNSA. CDR3 length equals 17 residues. The CDR3 DNA follows: TGTGCCAGCAGCTTAACCGCTAGCGGGGGGTACACAGATACGCAGTATTTT. It codes for CASSLTASGGYTDTQYF.

This chain uses TRBV5-6 with TRBJ1-2; D remains ambiguous. The ends were cut back, 2 bases at V and 9 bases at J, with 11 bases in the middle. CDR1 and CDR2 (germline): SGHDT, YYEEEE. The CDR3 contains 12 residues. CDR3 loop: CASSLKPRSYTF. The CDR3 nucleotides are TGTGCCAGCAGCTTAAAGCCAAGGAGCTACACCTTC.

The chain joins TRBV28 to TRBJ1-3; D is possibly TRBD1 (6 bases). From germline, CDR1 is MDHEN and CDR2 SYDVKM. This CDR3 has 12 residues. The DNA of the CDR3 is TGTGACGGGGGCACCTCTGGAAACACCATATATTTT. This encodes CDGGTSGNTIYF.

This clonotype is judged medium-sized (0.01 to 0.1%). The V gene is TRBV6-1, the J gene TRBJ2-6; D unclear. This CDR3 region has 15 residues. The V gene's germline CDR1 is MNHNS and CDR2 SASEGT. V dropped 6 bases and J dropped 3 bases, with 12 bases sitting between them. CDR3 nucleotides: TGTGCCAGCAGAGCACCCCGGAGTGGGGCCAACGTCCTGACTTTC. The encoded protein is CASRAPRSGANVLTF.

CDR3 protein: CASSEWGDEQYF. DNA of the CDR3: TGTGCCAGCAGTGAGTGGGGGGACGAGCAGTACTTC. This chain uses TRBV6-1 with TRBJ2-5; possibly TRBD2 for D (6 bases). The tail of the sequence fits TRBJ2-7 better, so the J call may be wrong. Germline CDR1 is MNHNS and CDR2 is SASEGT. The CDR3 has 12 amino acids.

This clonotype was counted ten times or more. The V and J genes are TRBV28 and TRBJ1-2; tentatively, D is TRBD1 (5 bases). The CDR3 is made up of 13 amino acids. V was pared by 2 bases and J by 4 bases, with 8 bases between. Germline values: CDR1 MDHEN, CDR2 SYDVKM. CDR3 nucleotide sequence: TGTGCCAGCAGTTTAGGGGGAGGCTATGGCTACACCTTC. Its protein product is CASSLGGGYGYTF.

The chain employs TRBV2 and TRBJ1-1, with D possibly matching TRBD1 (6 bases). Trimming removed 6 bases at V and 3 bases at J, with 8 bases between. Germline assignment: CDR1 SNHLY and CDR2 FYNNEI. The CDR3 sequence is 12 residues long. This CDR3 is CASREGDTEAFF. In nucleotides, the CDR3 is TGTGCCAGCAGGGAGGGGGACACTGAAGCTTTCTTT.

CDR3 in DNA: TGTGCCAGCAGCCCTCAGACAGGGAACTACGAGCAGTACTTC. Protein product: CASSPQTGNYEQYF. The gene calls are TRBV7-6 and TRBJ2-5, with TRBD1 matching 7 bases. The J call is doubtful: the DNA matches TRBJ2-7 better. The CDR3 consists of 14 residues. Germline V gene sequence: CDR1 SGHVS, CDR2 FNYEAQ.

The rearrangement links TRBV7-2 to TRBJ2-5; 7 bases align to TRBD1. CDR1 and CDR2 (germline): SGHTA, FQGNSA. This CDR3 region has 17 residues. V dropped 0 bases and J dropped 3; count of bases not matched to a gene: 10. CDR3 protein: CASSLALGQSRKETQYF. CDR3 bases: TGTGCCAGCAGCTTAGCTTTGGGACAGTCGCGAAAAGAGACCCAGTACTTC.

This clonotype came up many times. This chain joins TRBV13 and TRBJ1-1; D is unresolved. The CDR3 spans 16 residues. Looked up from germline, CDR1 is PRHDT and CDR2 is FYEKMQ (reference sequence). Trimming cost V 1 base and J 1 base, with 13 bases left between them. DNA for the CDR3: TGTGCCAGCAGCTTAGACCCAACGGGGAGGAACACTGAAGCTTTCTTT. Translating gives CASSLDPTGRNTEAFF.

This clonotype rates as medium-sized. This sequence joins TRBV7-2 and TRBJ1-1; 9 nucleotides match TRBD1. The CDR3 has 16 residues. The germline CDR1 and CDR2 sequences are SGHTA and FQGNSA. Unmatched junction bases numbered 5, after V lost 2 bases and J lost 1 base. CDR3 nucleotide sequence: TGTGCCAGCAGCTTACCCGGGACAGGGAAGAACACTGAAGCTTTCTTT. Encoded protein: CASSLPGTGKNTEAFF.

This clonotype was counted ten times or more. This rearrangement joins TRBV28 to TRBJ2-1, with D possibly matching TRBD2 (5 bases). The CDR3 extends over 13 amino acids. V lost 6 bases, J lost 12 bases, and 18 bases lay in between. Germline CDR1 is MDHEN and CDR2 is SYDVKM. CDR3 nucleotide sequence: TGTGCCAGCAGCACCCACTGGGAGATCGTGCAGTTCTTC. As protein: CASSTHWEIVQFF.

The CDR3 nucleotides are TGTGCCAGCAGCTCATCGAAACTGGAGCAGTTCTTC. Its protein product is CASSSSKLEQFF. The genes are TRBV7-9 and TRBJ2-7; D remains unclear. With the DNA end fitting TRBJ2-1 better, the J assignment may be wrong. This CDR3 is 12 amino acids long. CDR1 and CDR2 (germline): SEHNR, FQNEAQ (reference sequence).

At least ten counts were recorded for this clonotype. This chain connects TRBV18 to TRBJ1-1, with a weak D call TRBD1 (6 bases). The germline V gene has CDR1 KGHSH and CDR2 LQKENI. V shed 5 bases and J shed 5 bases, with 15 bases lying between them. CDR3 length: 14 amino acids. The CDR3 bases are TGTGCCAGCTCAGTACAGGGAAGTAGGACTGAAGCTTTCTTT. It codes for CASSVQGSRTEAFF.

By share, this clonotype counts as medium-sized. CDR3 in amino acids: CAISASHREYEQYF. The CDR3 nucleotides read TGTGCCATCAGTGCTTCCCACAGGGAGTACGAGCAGTACTTC. The chain joins TRBV10-3 to TRBJ2-7; possibly TRBD1 for D (6 bases). V was pared by 4 bases and J by 4 bases, with 14 bases between. The CDR3 consists of 14 residues. Germline lookup yields CDR1 ENHRY and CDR2 SYGVKD.

Ten or more counts support this clonotype. The rearrangement links TRBV5-4 to TRBJ2-7; possible D gene TRBD2, 6 bases. CDR3 length equals 13 residues. Trimming pared 4 bases from V and 3 bases from J, leaving 11 bases between. Germline V gene data show CDR1 as SGHNT and CDR2 as YYREEE (reference sequence). This CDR3 is CASSGGSGYEQYF. CDR3 DNA sequence: TGTGCCAGCAGCGGGGGGAGTGGCTACGAGCAGTACTTC.

This rearrangement joins TRBV7-6 to TRBJ2-3; 9 bases fit TRBD2. Germline V gene data show CDR1 as SGHVS and CDR2 as FNYEAQ. CDR3 length equals 16 residues. V shed 5 bases, J shed 4 bases, and the junction held 10 bases outside the gene matches. CDR3 loop: CASSPPGGGAADTQYF. The CDR3 DNA sequence: TGTGCCAGCAGCCCCCCGGGCGGGGGGGCCGCAGATACGCAGTATTTT.